The present T cell receptor beta chain was sequenced within a study of tumour-infiltrating T cells in Burkitt lymphoma. Study as a whole: All epidemiological Burkitt lymphoma subtypes were represented in the cohort. Survival, overall and progression-free, tracked with productive clonality.

Overall study findings and caveats: Several public clonotypes recurred in numerous Burkitt lymphoma patients.

This clone was seen a handful of times. The antigen remains unidentified. V shed 6 bases and J shed 9 bases, with 10 bases lying between them. CDR1 SGHRS and CDR2 YFSETQ come from the germline V gene. CDR3 length: 11 residues. Repertoires were generated with immunoSEQ multiplex PCR, while TCRdb's copy carries only in-frame clones and drops some. The table records 45,000 to 60,000 clones, approximately 31% of them present only once. This chain uses TRBV5-1 with TRBJ2-1; tentatively, D is TRBD1 (6 bases). The sequenced sample consisted of tumor tissue. This sequence originates from a human donor with Burkitt lymphoma. The CDR3 nucleotides read TGCGCCAGCACCGAGGGGGTTGAGCAGTTCTTC. It translates to CASTEGVEQFF.